Following are 9 T cell receptor beta chains from one sample sequenced in a study of T cells expressing NK-cell markers. One entry per CDR3 protein, without DNA, is what TCRdb gives after re-calling the 5' RACE reads. The sample totals fewer than 25,000 distinct CDR3 sequences. Sequenced input: blood T cells: a sorted CD56 or NKG2C T cell subset, CD4+ or CD8+ T cells, or bulk PBMC T cells (not recorded which). These receptors were obtained from a man between 18 and 69 years old in good health.

V gene TRBV20-1 combines with J gene TRBJ1-1; absent DNA, TCRdb's TRBD1 call cannot be checked. The CDR3 spans 15 residues. Per germline, CDR1 DFQATT and CDR2 SNEGSKA (reference sequence). CDR3 sequence: CSARATEGVGTEAFF.

This sequence joins TRBV3-1 and TRBJ2-1; as DNA is missing, the TRBD1 call by TCRdb cannot be tested. The CDR3 loop spans 16 amino acids. Germline V gives CDR1 LGHDT, CDR2 YNNKEL (reference sequence). The CDR3 reads CASSHRTGATFNEQFF.

CDR3 region: CSARDLAGDNSPLHF. The rearrangement links TRBV20-1 to TRBJ1-6; the D call from TCRdb, TRBD1, cannot be confirmed without DNA. The CDR3 runs to 15 residues. The germline V gene encodes CDR1 DFQATT and CDR2 SNEGSKA (reference sequence).

V and J are TRBV7-8 and TRBJ2-3; absent DNA, TCRdb's TRBD1 call cannot be checked. CDR1 and CDR2 (germline): SGHVS, FQNEAQ. This CDR3 contains 15 residues. CDR3: CASSLAGGSADTQYF.

V usage is TRBV12-3 or TRBV12-4 and J usage is TRBJ2-1; absent DNA, TCRdb's TRBD2 call cannot be checked. The CDR3 sequence is 16 residues long. The chain's CDR3 is CASSPPGRLTRNEQFF.

The J gene is TRBJ2-3, the V gene TRBV6-5; the TRBD2 assignment by TCRdb is unverifiable without DNA. CDR3 length equals 16 residues. Germline-derived CDR1 and CDR2 are MNHEY and SVGAGI. The CDR3 loop reads CASSYSSSGGADTQYF.

V usage is TRBV6-1 and J usage is TRBJ1-5. The CDR3 consists of 14 residues. CDR1 MNHNS and CDR2 SASEGT come from the germline V gene. The CDR3: CASSARRSNQPQHF.

The V gene is TRBV7-9, the J gene TRBJ1-2. Germline V lookup: CDR1 SEHNR, CDR2 FQNEAQ (reference sequence). The CDR3 spans 12 residues. This CDR3 is CASSSRGRGYTF. The entire variable domain, with the rest obtained from reference TRBV7-9 and TRBJ1-2, is as follows: DTGVSQNPRHKITKRGQNVTFRCDPISEHNRLYWYRQTLGQGPEFLTYFQNEAQLEKSRLLSDRFSAERPKGSFSTLEIQRTEQGDSAMYLCASSSRGRGYTFGSGTRLTVV.

J is TRBJ2-5 and V is TRBV7-2; TCRdb proposes TRBD1, but this gene call is untestable without DNA. This CDR3 is 16 amino acids long. The V gene's germline CDR1 is SGHTA and CDR2 FQGNSA. The CDR3 reads CASSLVDRVPGETQYF.